This entry features one T cell receptor beta chain sequence. This CDR3 has 13 amino acids. Germline V gene sequence: CDR1 LGHDT, CDR2 YNNKEL (reference sequence). V was shortened by 3 bases and J by 5 bases, with 10 bases between the two germline ends. This specimen comes from a study of blood T cell repertoires in COVID-19. Repertoires were generated with immunoSEQ multiplex PCR, while TCRdb's copy carries only in-frame clones and drops some. The table lists under 300,000 clones, about four fifths of them singletons. The sequence was collected from a woman aged 18-30 years with acute or convalescent COVID-19. Sequencing input: peripheral blood. The rearrangement uses TRBV3-1 (or the pseudogene TRBV3-2) and TRBJ2-5; D is possibly TRBD2 (5 bases). The CDR3 protein is CASSHGERETQYF. The CDR3, as DNA: TGTGCCAGCAGCCATGGGGAGCGGGAGACCCAGTACTTC.